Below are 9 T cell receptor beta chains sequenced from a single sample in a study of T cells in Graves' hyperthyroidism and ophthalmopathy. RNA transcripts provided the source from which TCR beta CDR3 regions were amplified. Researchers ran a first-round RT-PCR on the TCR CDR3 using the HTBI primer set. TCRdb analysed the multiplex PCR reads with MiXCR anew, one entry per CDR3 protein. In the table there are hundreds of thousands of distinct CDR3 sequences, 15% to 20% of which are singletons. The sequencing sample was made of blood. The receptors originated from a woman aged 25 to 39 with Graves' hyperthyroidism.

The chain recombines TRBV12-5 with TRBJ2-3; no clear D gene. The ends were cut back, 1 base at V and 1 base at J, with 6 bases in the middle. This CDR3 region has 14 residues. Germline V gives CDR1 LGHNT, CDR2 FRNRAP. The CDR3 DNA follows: TGTGCTAGTGGTTTGGACTGGGGCACAGATACGCAGTATTTT. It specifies CASGLDWGTDTQYF.

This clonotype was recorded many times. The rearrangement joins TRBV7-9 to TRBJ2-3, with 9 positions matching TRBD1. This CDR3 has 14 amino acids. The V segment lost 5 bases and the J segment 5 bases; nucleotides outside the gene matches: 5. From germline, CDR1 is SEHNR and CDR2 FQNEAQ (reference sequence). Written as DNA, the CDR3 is TGTGCCAGCAGCGTCGGGACAGGGAAAGATACGCAGTATTTT. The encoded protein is CASSVGTGKDTQYF.

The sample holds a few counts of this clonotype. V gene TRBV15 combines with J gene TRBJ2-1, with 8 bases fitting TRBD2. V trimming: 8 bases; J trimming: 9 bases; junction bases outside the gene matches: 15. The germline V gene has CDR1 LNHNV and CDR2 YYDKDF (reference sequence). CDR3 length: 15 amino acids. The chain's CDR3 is CATWAGGGRKSEQFF. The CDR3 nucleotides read TGTGCCACCTGGGCCGGCGGGGGGCGGAAAAGTGAGCAGTTCTTC.

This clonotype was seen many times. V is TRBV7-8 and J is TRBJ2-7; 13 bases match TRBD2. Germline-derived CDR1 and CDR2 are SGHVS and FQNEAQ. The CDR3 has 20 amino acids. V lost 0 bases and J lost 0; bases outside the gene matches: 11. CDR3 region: CASSLAGGLAGVFSSYEQYF. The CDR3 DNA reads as TGTGCCAGCAGCTTAGCGGGCGGACTAGCGGGAGTCTTCAGCTCCTACGAGCAGTACTTC.

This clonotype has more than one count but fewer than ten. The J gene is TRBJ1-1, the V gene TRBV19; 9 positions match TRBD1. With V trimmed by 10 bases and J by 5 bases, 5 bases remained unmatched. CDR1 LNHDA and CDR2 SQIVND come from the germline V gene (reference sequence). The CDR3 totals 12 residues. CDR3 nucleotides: TGTGCCACCGGGGACAGGGAAACTGAAGCTTTCTTT. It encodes CATGDRETEAFF.

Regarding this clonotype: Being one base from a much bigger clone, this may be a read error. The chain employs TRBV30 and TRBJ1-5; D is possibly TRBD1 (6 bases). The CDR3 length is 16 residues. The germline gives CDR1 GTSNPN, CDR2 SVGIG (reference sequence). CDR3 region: CAWSVGGLRSSQPQHF. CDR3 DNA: TGTGCCTGGAGTGTTGGGGGGCTTCGGAGCAGTCAGCCCCAGCATTTT.

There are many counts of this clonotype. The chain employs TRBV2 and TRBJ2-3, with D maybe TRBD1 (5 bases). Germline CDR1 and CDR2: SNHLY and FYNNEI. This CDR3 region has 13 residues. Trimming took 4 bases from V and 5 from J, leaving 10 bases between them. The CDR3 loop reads CASSGAGLDTQYF. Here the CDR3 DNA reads TGTGCCAGCAGTGGGGCAGGGCTAGATACGCAGTATTTT. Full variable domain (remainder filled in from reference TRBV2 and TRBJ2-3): EPEVTQTPSHQVTQMGQEVILRCVPISNHLYFYWYRQILGQKVEFLVSFYNNEISEKSEIFDDQFSVERPDGSNFTLKIRSTKLEDSAMYFCASSGAGLDTQYFGPGTRLTVL.

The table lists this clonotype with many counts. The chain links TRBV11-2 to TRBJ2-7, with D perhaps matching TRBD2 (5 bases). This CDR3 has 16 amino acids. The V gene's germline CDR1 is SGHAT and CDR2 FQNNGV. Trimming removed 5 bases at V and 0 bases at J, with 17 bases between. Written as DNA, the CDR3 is TGTGCCAGCAGCCCGCGGACTTCCTTCTTCTCCTACGAGCAGTACTTC. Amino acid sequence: CASSPRTSFFSYEQYF.

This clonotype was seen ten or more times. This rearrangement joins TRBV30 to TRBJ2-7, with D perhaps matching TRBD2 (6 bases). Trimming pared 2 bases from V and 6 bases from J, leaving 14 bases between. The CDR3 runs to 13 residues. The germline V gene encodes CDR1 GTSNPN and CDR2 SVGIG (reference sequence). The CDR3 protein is CAWSLRELGEQYF. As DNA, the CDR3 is TGTGCCTGGAGTTTACGGGAGCTCGGCGAGCAGTACTTC.